This T cell receptor beta chain was sequenced during a study of T cell changes during pregnancy in multiple sclerosis. V was shortened by 4 bases and J by 8 bases, with 12 bases between the two germline ends. CDR1 is PRHDT and CDR2 is FYEKMQ in the germline V gene (reference sequence). This CDR3 is 13 amino acids long. The assay was immunoSEQ multiplex PCR, and TCRdb's table has in-frame clones only and misses some. In the table there are approximately 70,000 clones, 75% to 95% of which are singletons. The chain joins TRBV13 to TRBJ1-5, with TRBD1 as a possible D gene (5 bases). The material sequenced was peripheral blood, taken in the first trimester of pregnancy. The source is a female donor with multiple sclerosis, enrolled in a pregnancy study. Here the CDR3 reads CASSSQGGEPQHF. CDR3 DNA: TGTGCCAGCAGCTCCCAGGGTGGGGAGCCCCAGCATTTT.